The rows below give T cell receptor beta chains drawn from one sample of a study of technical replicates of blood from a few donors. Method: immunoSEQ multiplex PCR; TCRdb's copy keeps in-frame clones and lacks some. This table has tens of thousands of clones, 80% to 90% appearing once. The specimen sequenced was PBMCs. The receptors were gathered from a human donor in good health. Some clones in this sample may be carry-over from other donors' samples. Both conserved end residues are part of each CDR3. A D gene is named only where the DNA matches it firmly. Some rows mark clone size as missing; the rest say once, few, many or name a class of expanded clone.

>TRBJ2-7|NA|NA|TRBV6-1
TGTGCCAGCAGTGAAGTGGCGGGGGCGAGCTCCTACGAGCAGTACTTC
CASSEVAGASSYEQYF
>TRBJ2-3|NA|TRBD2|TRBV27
TGTGCCAGCGGGGAGCGGGGCAACACAGATACGCAGTATTTT
CASGERGNTDTQYF
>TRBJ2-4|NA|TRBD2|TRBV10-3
TGTGCCATCAGTGAGTCCGAAAGGGGACTAGCGGCCGAAAACATTCAGTACTTC
CAISESERGLAAENIQYF
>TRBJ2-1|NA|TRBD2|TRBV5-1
TGCGCCAGCAGCGCCTGGGGGGGTTCCTACAATGAGCAGTTCTTC
CASSAWGGSYNEQFF
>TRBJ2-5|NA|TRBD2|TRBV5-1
TGCGCCAGCAGTTACCCGGGAGCTAGCGGGAGGGGGACCCAGTACTTC
CASSYPGASGRGTQYF
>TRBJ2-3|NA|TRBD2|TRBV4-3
TGCGCCAGCAGCCGCGTCGGGGGGGACGGTACGCAGTATTTT
CASSRVGGDGTQYF
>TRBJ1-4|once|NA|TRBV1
TGCACCAGCAGCCAGTTAGTGACAACTAATGAAAAACTGTTTTTT
CTSSQLVTTNEKLFF
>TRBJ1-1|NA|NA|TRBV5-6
TGTGCCAGCAGCTTGTGGGTGGGGCAGGCTTTCTTT
CASSLWVGQAFF
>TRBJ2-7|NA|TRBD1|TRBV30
TGTGCCTGGAGGGACAGGGGGAACTACGAGCAGTACTTC
CAWRDRGNYEQYF
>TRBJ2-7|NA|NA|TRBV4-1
TGCGCCAGCAGCCAAGAAGGAGTCAGATTACCCTACGAGCAGTACTTC
CASSQEGVRLPYEQYF
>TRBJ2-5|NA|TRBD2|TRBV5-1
TGCGCCAGCAGCTTGGTCAGCGGGGGGTTTCGGGGCCAAGAGACCCAGTACTTC
CASSLVSGGFRGQETQYF
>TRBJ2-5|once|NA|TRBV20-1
TGCAGTGCTAGACTTCTCAGGGCCCAGTACTTC
CSARLLRAQYF
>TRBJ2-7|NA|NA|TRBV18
TGTGCCAGCTCAGAGACCTTAGCACTCGAGCAGTACTTC
CASSETLALEQYF
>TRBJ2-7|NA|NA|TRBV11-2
TGTGCCAGCAGCTTTCGGCAGGGTGGGGCATACGAGCAGTACTTC
CASSFRQGGAYEQYF
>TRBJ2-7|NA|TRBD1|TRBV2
TGTGCCAGCAGAGGTTTACAGGGGAGTAGCTACGAGCAGTACTTC
CASRGLQGSSYEQYF
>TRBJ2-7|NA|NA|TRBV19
TGTGCCAGTAGTACACAGGGAGGGTCCTACGAGCAGTACTTC
CASSTQGGSYEQYF
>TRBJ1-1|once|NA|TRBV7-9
TGTACCAGCAGCCGTCAGGGGAACACTGAAGCTTTCTTT
CTSSRQGNTEAFF
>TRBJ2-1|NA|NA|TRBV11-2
TGTGCCAGCAGCCCCGTGGGCAGGGCCTACAATGAGCAGTTCTTC
CASSPVGRAYNEQFF
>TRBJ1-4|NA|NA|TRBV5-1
TGCGCCAGCAGCTTGGCTCCGGACATCGATGAAAAACTGTTTTTT
CASSLAPDIDEKLFF
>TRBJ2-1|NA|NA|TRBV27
TGTGCCAGCAGTTTACGGACAGAAAATGAGCAGTTCTTC
CASSLRTENEQFF
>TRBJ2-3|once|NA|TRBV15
TGTGCCACCAGCAGTGTGGGGCGCACAGATACGCAGTATTTT
CATSSVGRTDTQYF
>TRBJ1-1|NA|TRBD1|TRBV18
TGTGCCAGCTCCGGGCGACAGGGAATGAACACTGAAGCTTTCTTT
CASSGRQGMNTEAFF
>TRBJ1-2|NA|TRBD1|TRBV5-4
TGTGCCAGCAGCAAATTACAGGGGGACGGAGGCTACACCTTC
CASSKLQGDGGYTF
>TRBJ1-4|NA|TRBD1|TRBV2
TGTGCCAGCAGAGAAAGCCGGGACAGCGAAAAACTGTTTTTT
CASRESRDSEKLFF
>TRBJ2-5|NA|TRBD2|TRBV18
TGTGCCAGCTCCGCCGTGGCTAGCGGGGGCCAAGAGACCCAGTACTTC
CASSAVASGGQETQYF
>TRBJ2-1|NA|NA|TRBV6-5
TGTGCCACCAAGGAACGGGTCCGCTCCTACAATGAGCAGTTCTTC
CATKERVRSYNEQFF
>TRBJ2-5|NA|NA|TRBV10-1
TGCGCCAGCGATTGGGGCAGGGCAGAGACCCAGTACTTC
CASDWGRAETQYF
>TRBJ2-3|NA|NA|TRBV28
TGTGCCAGCAACCCAGGACGGGGAGATACGCAGTATTTT
CASNPGRGDTQYF
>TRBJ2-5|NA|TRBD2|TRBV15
TGTGCCACCAGCAGAGGTGGACTAGCGTACCAAGAGACCCAGTACTTC
CATSRGGLAYQETQYF
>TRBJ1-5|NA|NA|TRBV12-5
TGTGCTAGTGGTTTGGGTGAAGGACAGAGATATCAGCCCCAGCATTTT
CASGLGEGQRYQPQHF
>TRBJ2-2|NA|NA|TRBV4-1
TGCGCCAGCAGCCAAGTCGTGACAGGGAACACCGGGGAGCTGTTTTTT
CASSQVVTGNTGELFF
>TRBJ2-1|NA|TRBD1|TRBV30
TGTGCCTGGATTCCGGGACAGGGAGTCACCCACAATGAGCAGTTCTTC
CAWIPGQGVTHNEQFF
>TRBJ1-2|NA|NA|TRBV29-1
TGCAGCGTTGAGGCCAGGGATCTCTATGGCTACACCTTC
CSVEARDLYGYTF
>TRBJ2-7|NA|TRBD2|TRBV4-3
TGCGCCAGCAGCCGAGAGTTTAGCGGGTGGGCCGGCGAGCAGTACTTC
CASSREFSGWAGEQYF
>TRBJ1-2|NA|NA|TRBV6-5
TGTGCCAGCAGTTACGGGCAGGGTTTCCGGTATGGCTACACCTTC
CASSYGQGFRYGYTF
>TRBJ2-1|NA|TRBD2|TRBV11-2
TGTGCCAGCAGCTTACCCAGGAGCGGGGGCCCCTACAATGAGCAGTTCTTC
CASSLPRSGGPYNEQFF
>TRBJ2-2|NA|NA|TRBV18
TGTGCCAGCTCACCTATCGAGTACACCGGGGAGCTGTTTTTT
CASSPIEYTGELFF
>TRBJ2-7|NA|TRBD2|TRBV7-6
TGTGCCAGCAGCATCCCTGAAGCGGGAGGGCCTGGCGAGCAGTACTTC
CASSIPEAGGPGEQYF
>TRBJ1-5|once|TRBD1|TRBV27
TGTGCCAGCAGCCCGGGACAGGGGACTCAGCCCCAGCATTTT
CASSPGQGTQPQHF
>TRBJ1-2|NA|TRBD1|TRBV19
TGTGCCAGTAGTGACAGGGTTGAAGGCAACTATGGCTACACCTTC
CASSDRVEGNYGYTF
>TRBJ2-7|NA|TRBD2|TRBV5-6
TGTGCCAGCAGCTTCCTAACGGGCGGGGGGGCCTTTTACGAGCAGTACTTC
CASSFLTGGGAFYEQYF